This T cell receptor (beta chain) was found in a study of blood T cells in healthy people across ages. General study points: Naive CD4+ cell counts and diversity both ran higher in long-lived than in aged donors.

As concerns this clonotype: Antigen unknown.

The CDR3 runs 13 residues. V lost 3 bases, J lost 5 bases, and 3 bases stayed unmatched. Germline assignment: CDR1 DFQATT and CDR2 SNEGSKA (reference sequence). Healthy Caucasian individuals from Russia aged about 6 to 90 were enrolled as donors. PBMCs numbering at least 6.5 million were isolated per sample. The second PCR ran about 6 to 12 cycles with a sample-barcoded 5' primer and J-beta primers. TCRdb processed the 5' RACE reads anew with MiXCR; each CDR3 protein has one entry. The repertoire includes hundreds of thousands of distinct CDR3 sequences, approximately 53% of them detected once, and 20% to 30% sits in the top ten.

V gene TRBV20-1 combines with J gene TRBJ2-1; 8 nucleotides agree with TRBD2. The source of this sequence is a man aged 35 to 55 in good health. Sequencing was performed on blood. CDR3: CSASAGGDNEQFF. DNA of the CDR3: TGCAGTGCTAGTGCGGGGGGCGACAATGAGCAGTTCTTC.